This note documents a single T cell receptor (beta chain) sequence. This clone's antigen is unknown. The input lacks base qualities; no much larger clone sits a single base away. The roughly 39 donors, aged about 6 to 100 years, were systemically healthy Caucasian individuals from Russia. Approximately 11 milliliters of peripheral blood were drawn from each donor into EDTA-treated Vacutainer tubes. Ficoll-Paque density-gradient centrifugation was used to isolate PBMCs, with at least 6 million obtained per sample. Trizol reagent was used to extract total RNA from PBMCs, with at least 5 micrograms per sample. For every donor, an aliquot of PBMCs went through flow cytometry to measure the percentages of naive CD45RAhigh/CD27high T cells. The data stem from a study of blood T cells in healthy people across ages (dated by TCRdb to between 2014 and 2017). Describing the broader study: In model experiments, roughly one uniquely barcoded TCR beta cDNA molecule per two T cells was captured by template switching. Using deep sequencing normalized with unique cDNA molecular identifiers, the study measured how TCR beta repertoire diversity changes with age. The donors were split into four age groups: young (average 16 years), middle-aged (39), aged (over 55) and long-lived (approximately 80). For two donors (one aged 18 to 30 and one aged 80 or older), the study analyzed two additional independent replicas of 1 million unique cDNA reads from the same blood draw. To avoid experimental bias, donors of different ages were distributed randomly across sequencing lanes.

The CDR3 has 12 amino acids, counting the end cysteine and phenylalanine. CDR3 DNA only is kept here, 36 bases in frame from base 1. V is cut back by 5 bases and J by 3 bases, with 1 base in the junction unmatched. For CDR1 and CDR2, the germline V gene (reference sequence) lists DFQATT and SNEGSKA. Library method: 5' RACE. Sequenced on an Illumina HiSeq 2500. A second about 6 to 11 cycle PCR used a sample-barcoded 5' primer and a J-beta primer mix. Each TCR beta cDNA molecule received a unique molecular identifier from a template-switch 5' adaptor carrying 12 random nucleotides. Each sample yielded at least 2.5 million CDR3-containing paired-end reads. All of the RNA was converted into first-strand cDNA using the Mint cDNA synthesis kit, with a TRBC-specific oligonucleotide serving as the primer. Following uracil-DNA glycosylase treatment, a first 18-cycle PCR with universal primers M1SS and BC2_uni_R was performed on all cDNA. In the paper's pipeline: For normalization, 1 million high-quality reads, each with a distinct molecular identifier, were randomly selected from each sample. Reads sharing molecular identifiers were discarded rather than binned into consensus sequences. CDR3 identification, clonotype clustering and error correction used MiTCR with a Q25 quality threshold and the strictest error-elimination algorithm. A nonparametric unseen species model using Euler transformation provided a lower-bound estimate of total TCR beta diversity. TCRdb trimmed public reads at Q25 via fastp, called clones via MiXCR and kept in-frame beta chains. Rows with one shared CDR3 protein collapse into an entry with the most common genes and DNA. TCRdb, not the authors, supplied the V and J calls. The sample profile shows just over 1 million distinct CDR3 sequences; under 55% of them were found once. The ten biggest clones cover approximately 17% of the sample.

Broader findings and caveats from the paper: The CMV infection status of donors was not known, potentially confounding age-related changes in expanded clonotypes. Compared with the aged group, the long-lived group had more naive CD4+ T cells, fewer expanded clones and increased TCR diversity, a pattern suggesting age selection. Observed TCR beta diversity per million T cells fell roughly linearly with age, and a significant reduction was already apparent by age roughly 40. Because profiling used bulk unsorted PBMCs, naive and antigen-experienced compartments could not be compared conclusively. Estimates of total diversity based on one million sequenced T cells were regarded as lower bounds and as underestimates. There was a strong correlation between observed TCR beta diversity and the percentage of naive T cells measured by flow cytometry.

This chain joins TRBV20-1 to TRBJ2-7, with 10 middle bases fitting TRBD2. The specimen sequenced was blood. This TCR derives from a woman aged 60-75 years in good health. The DNA is as follows: TGCAGTGCTCCTAGCGGGAGCTACGAGCAGTACTTC. Translated, this gives CSAPSGSYEQYF.